The T cell receptor (beta chain) described here comes from a study of cytomegalovirus exposure and HLA in healthy donors. The PCR had 60 Vbeta and 13 Jbeta primers. Method: immunoSEQ multiplex PCR; TCRdb's copy keeps in-frame clones and lacks some. The sample lists some 150,000 clones; about 64% were seen once. The CDR3 contains 14 residues. Per germline, CDR1 MNHNS and CDR2 SASEGT. V gave up 8 bases and J gave up 3 bases; unmatched junction bases: 9. This clone counts as hyperexpanded. Source material: PBMCs. The source is a man aged 60-69 years in good health and CMV-seronegative. The rearrangement links TRBV6-1 to TRBJ2-7; 8 positions match TRBD1. The CDR3 coding sequence is TGTGCCAGCCCCCCCGGACAGGGTATCTACGAGCAGTACTTC. This translates into CASPPGQGIYEQYF.